Sequencing of this T cell receptor beta chain was carried out in a study of cytomegalovirus exposure and HLA in healthy donors. Study-level information: Prior work identified around 120 million unique TCR beta sequences in around 170 million T cells. Among around 400 genotyped donors, about 80% fell in the Caucasian-associated ancestry cluster.

General study points: The authors later linked a missense DCLRE1C variant to TCR beta V- and J-gene trimming.

13 Jbeta primers and 60 Vbeta primers were used for the PCR. The data were produced by immunoSEQ multiplex PCR, yet TCRdb's version contains in-frame clones alone and is incomplete. This table holds under 200,000 clones, approximately 80% found once. This clone was seen a few times. The antigen remains undetermined. CDR3 length equals 14 residues. Trimming removed 7 bases from V and 8 bases from J, with 18 bases in between. Germline V gene data show CDR1 as LNHDA and CDR2 as SQIVND (reference sequence). The chain uses TRBV19 and TRBJ2-4; D possibly corresponds to TRBD2 (5 bases). The sequencing sample was made of PBMCs. The receptor was isolated from a middle-aged woman in good health and CMV-seropositive. CDR3 sequence reads: CASISRGHEDIQYF. CDR3 DNA sequence: TGTGCCAGTATCTCTAGAGGGCATGAGGACATTCAGTACTTC.